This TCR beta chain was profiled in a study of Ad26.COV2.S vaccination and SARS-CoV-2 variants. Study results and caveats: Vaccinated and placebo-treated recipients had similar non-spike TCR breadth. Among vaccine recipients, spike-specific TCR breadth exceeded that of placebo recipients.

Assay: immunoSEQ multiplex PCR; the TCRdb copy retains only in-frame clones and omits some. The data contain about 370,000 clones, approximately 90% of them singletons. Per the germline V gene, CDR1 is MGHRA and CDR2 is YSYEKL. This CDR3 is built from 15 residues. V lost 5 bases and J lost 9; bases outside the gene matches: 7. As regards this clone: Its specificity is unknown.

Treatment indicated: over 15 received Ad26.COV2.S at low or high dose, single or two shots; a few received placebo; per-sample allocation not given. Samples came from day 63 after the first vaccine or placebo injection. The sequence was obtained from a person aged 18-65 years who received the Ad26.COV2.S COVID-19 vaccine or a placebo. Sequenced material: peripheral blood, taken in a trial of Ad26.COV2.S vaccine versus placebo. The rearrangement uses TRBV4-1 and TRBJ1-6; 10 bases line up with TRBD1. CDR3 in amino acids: CASSLPGQGSSPLHF. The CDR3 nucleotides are TGCGCCAGCAGCTTACCGGGACAGGGGAGTTCACCCCTCCACTTT.